These 16 T cell receptor beta chains share one sample of origin, sequenced in a study of Ad26.COV2.S vaccination and SARS-CoV-2 variants. Noted treatment: some 19 received Ad26.COV2.S at low or high dose, single or two shots; five or six received placebo; per-sample allocation not given. The samples date from day 63 after the first vaccine or placebo injection. Libraries were prepared by immunoSEQ multiplex PCR; TCRdb keeps only in-frame clonotypes and omits some of them. This sample has some 520,000 clones, with around nine tenths found just once. Sequencing used peripheral blood, obtained in a trial of Ad26.COV2.S vaccine versus placebo. The receptors shown here come from a person between 18 and 65 years old who received the Ad26.COV2.S COVID-19 vaccine or a placebo.

The chain combines TRBV5-4 with TRBJ1-1, with a tentative D call TRBD1 (6 bases). Germline lookup yields CDR1 SGHNT and CDR2 YYREEE (reference sequence). The CDR3 consists of 13 residues. The V end was cut by 4 bases, the J end by 6 bases, with 13 bases between. CDR3 DNA: TGTGCCAGCAGCCTTGGGACACGGGCTGAAGCTTTCTTT. Translation gives CASSLGTRAEAFF.

This clone has only one observation. The chain couples TRBV27 to TRBJ2-3; tentatively, D is TRBD1 or TRBD2 (5 bases each). CDR1 is MNHEY, CDR2 SMNVEV, per germline (reference sequence). With 8 bases removed from V and 2 bases from J, the gap between germline ends came to 20 bases. CDR3 size: 16 residues. The CDR3 loop reads CASRPGAAIHTDTQYF. CDR3 bases: TGTGCCAGCCGCCCCGGGGCGGCTATCCACACAGATACGCAGTATTTT.

The genes are TRBV19 and TRBJ2-1, with 14 bases lining up with TRBD2. CDR1 and CDR2 from the germline V gene are LNHDA and SQIVND (reference sequence). V was pared by 6 bases and J by 3 bases, with 10 bases of the junction left unmatched. The CDR3 has 18 amino acids. The CDR3 is CASRPLTSGRALYNEQFF. The CDR3 DNA sequence: TGTGCCAGTAGACCCCTGACTAGCGGGAGGGCCCTCTACAATGAGCAGTTCTTC.

The rearrangement joins TRBV7-9 to TRBJ1-4, with unresolved D. The CDR3 consists of 13 residues. Trimming removed 1 base from V and 4 bases from J, with 4 bases in between. Germline V gene lookup returns CDR1 SEHNR and CDR2 FQNEAQ (reference sequence). The CDR3 bases are TGTGCCAGCAGCTTAGGGAGTAATGAAAAACTGTTTTTT. Translated: CASSLGSNEKLFF.

This rearrangement joins TRBV7-2 to TRBJ2-7, with no clear D. This CDR3 contains 14 residues. Per germline, CDR1 SGHTA and CDR2 FQGNSA. V lost 1 base and J lost 2, with 9 bases in between. The CDR3 here is CASSLGVMAYEQYF. CDR3 coding DNA: TGTGCCAGCAGCTTAGGGGTGATGGCCTACGAGCAGTACTTC.

V usage is TRBV3-1 (or the pseudogene TRBV3-2) and J usage is TRBJ1-2, with 7 positions matching TRBD1. The ends lost 4 bases at V and 3 bases at J; junction bases unmatched: 2. The length of the CDR3 is 13 residues. Germline V CDR1 and CDR2: LGHDT, YNNKEL (reference sequence). In nucleotides, the CDR3 is TGTGCCAGCAGCCGCGGACAGGACTATGGCTACACCTTC. This codes for CASSRGQDYGYTF.

The gene calls are TRBV4-3 and TRBJ2-7; TRBD2 might be the D (6 bases). Trimming stripped 0 bases from V and 6 bases from J, with 18 bases between. Germline CDR1 and CDR2: LGHNA and YSLEER. CDR3 length: 16 amino acids. The CDR3: CASSQDPLLAGGEQYF. CDR3 in DNA: TGCGCCAGCAGCCAAGATCCTTTACTAGCTGGGGGCGAGCAGTACTTC.

This clone was observed a single time. This chain connects TRBV5-4 to TRBJ2-1; 8 nucleotides align to TRBD2. Trimming removed 1 base from V and 6 bases from J; junction bases left unmatched: 6. Germline CDR1 and CDR2: SGHNT and YYREEE (reference sequence). CDR3 size: 15 residues. CDR3: CASSLLRGLVNEQFF. In DNA, the CDR3 is TGTGCCAGCAGCTTGCTTCGGGGACTAGTCAATGAGCAGTTCTTC.

The chain links TRBV30 to TRBJ2-1; the match to TRBD1 covers 10 bases. Losses at the gene ends were 3 bases for V and 4 bases for J; bases not matched to a gene: 6. This CDR3 is 15 amino acids long. Per the germline V gene, CDR1 is GTSNPN and CDR2 is SVGIG (reference sequence). The CDR3 loop reads CAWRRQGALYNEQFF. Written as DNA, the CDR3 is TGTGCCTGGAGGCGACAGGGGGCACTATACAATGAGCAGTTCTTC.

The chain recombines TRBV19 with TRBJ2-5; D is possibly TRBD2 (7 bases). The germline CDR1 and CDR2 sequences are LNHDA and SQIVND (reference sequence). V was trimmed by 1 base and J by 4 bases, leaving 13 bases between them. The CDR3 totals 15 residues. CDR3 sequence: CASSIVGGLGETQYF. The CDR3 DNA reads as TGTGCCAGTAGTATAGTGGGGGGGCTGGGAGAGACCCAGTACTTC.

The sample holds one count of this clone. The V gene is TRBV28, the J gene TRBJ1-1, with D uncertain. This CDR3 comprises 12 residues. Germline V gene data show CDR1 as MDHEN and CDR2 as SYDVKM. V was clipped by 7 bases and J by 0 bases, with 6 bases between them. This CDR3 reads CASISVNTEAFF. The DNA for the CDR3 is TGTGCCAGCATTTCGGTGAACACTGAAGCTTTCTTT.

The CDR3 protein is CASSQNPGQGRYGYTF. The DNA of the CDR3 is TGTGCCAGCAGCCAGAACCCGGGACAGGGAAGATATGGCTACACCTTC. J is TRBJ1-2 and V is TRBV3-1 (or the pseudogene TRBV3-2); the match to TRBD1 covers 9 bases. Germline loops: CDR1 LGHDT, CDR2 YNNKEL (reference sequence). The CDR3 totals 16 residues. V shed 3 bases and J 5 bases; nucleotides not matched to a gene: 10.

The chain carries TRBV5-1 and TRBJ2-2, with no clear D. The CDR3 consists of 12 residues. The V and J ends lost 2 bases and 8 bases respectively, with 7 bases between them. Germline CDR1 SGHRS, CDR2 YFSETQ. The CDR3 region is CASSFRQGELFF. Here the CDR3 DNA reads TGCGCCAGCAGCTTCCGGCAGGGGGAGCTGTTTTTT.

The CDR3 here is CAWSPPVTGLYGYTF. The CDR3 coding sequence is TGTGCCTGGAGTCCCCCCGTGACAGGACTCTATGGCTACACCTTC. This chain joins TRBV30 and TRBJ1-2; the D gene is possibly TRBD1 (6 bases). This CDR3 comprises 15 residues. From germline, CDR1 is GTSNPN and CDR2 SVGIG (reference sequence). Trimming pared 2 bases from V and 4 bases from J, leaving 17 bases between.

CDR3 sequence reads: CASYLKTGGSDEKLFF. CDR3 DNA: TGTGCCAGCTACTTGAAGACAGGGGGTTCGGATGAAAAACTGTTTTTT. The V call is TRBV28, the J call TRBJ1-4; TRBD1 matches 9 bases. This CDR3 comprises 16 residues. The junction had 13 bases not matched to a gene; V was cut back by 8 bases and J by 6 bases. CDR1 MDHEN and CDR2 SYDVKM come from the germline V gene.

V gene TRBV29-1 combines with J gene TRBJ1-1; 7 bases are shared with TRBD1. The CDR3 runs 13 residues. V lost 6 bases to trimming and J lost 5 bases; unmatched junction nucleotides: 9. CDR1 and CDR2 (germline): SQVTM, ANQGSEA. As DNA, the CDR3 is TGCAGCGTCCTAGACAGGGCTGGGACTGAAGCTTTCTTT. The encoded protein is CSVLDRAGTEAFF.